A selection of T cell receptor beta chains follows, all from one sample in a study of T-cell memory formation after mild COVID-19. TCRdb fed the 5' RACE reads into MiXCR, producing one record per CDR3 protein. The sample holds more than 350,000 distinct CDR3 sequences; about 16% are singletons and the top ten take 20% to 25%. The source material was PBMCs or a T cell subset sorted from them (not recorded which). These receptors were obtained from a man aged 18 to 30 who had mild COVID-19 (a few samples of this study predate the infection). Cell type and time point are not known. CDR3s include the opening cysteine and the closing phenylalanine or tryptophan. The order of the fields is clone size, CDR3 length, D gene, J gene, V gene, CDR3 DNA, CDR3 protein. D genes are given only for firm matches. Clone size is not always given. Where it is, it says once, few, many or a class for expanded clones.

size: -
length: 13
D: -
J: TRBJ1-1
V: TRBV7-3
DNA: TGTGCCAGCAGCCCCCGGTGGGTAACTGAAGCTTTCTTT
CDR3: CASSPRWVTEAFF

size: -
length: 16
D: TRBD1
J: TRBJ2-1
V: TRBV11-3
DNA: TGTGCCAGCACCCCCGGACAGGGCGACGGAGGTGATGAGCAGTTCTTC
CDR3: CASTPGQGDGGDEQFF

size: -
length: 12
D: TRBD1
J: TRBJ1-5
V: TRBV29-1
DNA: TGCAGCGCCAGACAGGGTTTTCAGCCCCAGCATTTT
CDR3: CSARQGFQPQHF

size: -
length: 15
D: TRBD1
J: TRBJ1-2
V: TRBV6-5
DNA: TGTGCCAGCAGTTACAAGGGACAGGGAGTCTATGGCTACACCTTC
CDR3: CASSYKGQGVYGYTF

size: few
length: 14
D: -
J: TRBJ2-1
V: TRBV6-2/TRBV6-3
DNA: TGTGCCAGCCGGGACATGGGGCTCAACAATGAGCAGTTCTTC
CDR3: CASRDMGLNNEQFF

size: -
length: 14
D: -
J: TRBJ1-1
V: TRBV6-2/TRBV6-3
DNA: TGTGCCAGCAGTTACGGGGGTTGGGGCACTGAAGCTTTCTTT
CDR3: CASSYGGWGTEAFF

size: few
length: 12
D: -
J: TRBJ2-1
V: TRBV7-9
DNA: TGTGCCAGCGTTTCCCCGGTGCATGAGCAGTTCTTC
CDR3: CASVSPVHEQFF

size: -
length: 14
D: -
J: TRBJ1-2
V: TRBV4-3
DNA: TGCGCCAGCAGCCAAGATCTAGGATTAGGTGGCTACACCTTC
CDR3: CASSQDLGLGGYTF

size: many
length: 15
D: TRBD1
J: TRBJ1-2
V: TRBV29-1
DNA: TGCAGCGTTTCGGCAGGGGGCCCACTTAACTATGGCTACACCTTC
CDR3: CSVSAGGPLNYGYTF

size: -
length: 16
D: TRBD1
J: TRBJ1-1
V: TRBV4-1
DNA: TGCGCCAGCAGCCAATTTCCCGGGACAGGGGCCCTTGAAGCTTTCTTT
CDR3: CASSQFPGTGALEAFF

size: few
length: 14
D: TRBD1
J: TRBJ1-2
V: TRBV7-9
DNA: TGTGCCAGCAGCGAGGGACAGGCACTCTATGGCTACACCTTC
CDR3: CASSEGQALYGYTF

size: -
length: 14
D: TRBD2
J: TRBJ2-5
V: TRBV2
DNA: TGTGCCAGCAGCGGGACTAGCGGAAGAGAGACCCAGTACTTC
CDR3: CASSGTSGRETQYF

size: -
length: 16
D: TRBD2
J: TRBJ2-3
V: TRBV7-3
DNA: TGTGCCAGCAGCTTATCGACTAGCGGGGGCGGGGATACGCAGTATTTT
CDR3: CASSLSTSGGGDTQYF

size: -
length: 15
D: -
J: TRBJ2-5
V: TRBV7-2
DNA: TGTGCCAGCAGCTTAGTGTCCGGGCGGCAGGAGACCCAGTACTTC
CDR3: CASSLVSGRQETQYF

size: -
length: 16
D: -
J: TRBJ2-3
V: TRBV5-1
DNA: TGCGCCAGCAGCCCGAACCCTAGCGTAAACACAGATACGCAGTATTTT
CDR3: CASSPNPSVNTDTQYF

size: -
length: 14
D: -
J: TRBJ1-4
V: TRBV6-5
DNA: TGTGCCAGCAGTCAACCCGGGGAAAATGAAAAACTGTTTTTT
CDR3: CASSQPGENEKLFF

size: many
length: 13
D: TRBD2
J: TRBJ2-5
V: TRBV7-2
DNA: TGTGCCAGCCCTAGCGGGAGGGAAGAGACCCAGTACTTC
CDR3: CASPSGREETQYF

size: -
length: 14
D: TRBD1
J: TRBJ2-7
V: TRBV20-1
DNA: TGCAGTGCTAGAGTTCAGGGGGCAACCTACGAGCAGTACTTC
CDR3: CSARVQGATYEQYF

size: few
length: 13
D: -
J: TRBJ1-2
V: TRBV2
DNA: TGTGCCAGCAGTGAAGGTCCTGGAGGTGGCTACACCTTC
CDR3: CASSEGPGGGYTF

size: -
length: 14
D: -
J: TRBJ1-5
V: TRBV6-6
DNA: TGTGCCAGCAGTTACTCGTCCGGCAATCAGCCCCAGCATTTT
CDR3: CASSYSSGNQPQHF

size: -
length: 15
D: TRBD2
J: TRBJ2-2
V: TRBV7-3
DNA: TGTGCCAGCAGCTCCGCTAGCGGGGGGCCCGGGGAGCTGTTTTTT
CDR3: CASSSASGGPGELFF

size: few
length: 13
D: -
J: TRBJ1-2
V: TRBV6-5
DNA: TGTGCCAGCACCCGAACCGGGGAAGGGGGCTACACCTTC
CDR3: CASTRTGEGGYTF

size: -
length: 15
D: TRBD2
J: TRBJ2-3
V: TRBV6-5
DNA: TGTGCCAGCAGTTCGCGGGAGGAAGGGACGGATACGCAGTATTTT
CDR3: CASSSREEGTDTQYF

size: few
length: 16
D: TRBD2
J: TRBJ2-3
V: TRBV10-1
DNA: TGCGCCAGCAGTGAGTCGATTAGCGGGGACGCAGATACGCAGTATTTT
CDR3: CASSESISGDADTQYF

size: -
length: 16
D: -
J: TRBJ2-3
V: TRBV5-1
DNA: TGCGCCAGCAGGCGACAGGGTGGACTACTCACAGATACGCAGTATTTT
CDR3: CASRRQGGLLTDTQYF

size: -
length: 15
D: TRBD1
J: TRBJ1-2
V: TRBV28
DNA: TGTGCCAGCAGTTCCCAACAGGGGGCCAACTATGGCTACACCTTC
CDR3: CASSSQQGANYGYTF

size: -
length: 14
D: TRBD1
J: TRBJ1-6
V: TRBV20-1
DNA: TGCAGTGCTCGGGGACAGGGAGGAAATTCACCCCTCCACTTT
CDR3: CSARGQGGNSPLHF

size: few
length: 11
D: -
J: TRBJ2-2
V: TRBV12-3/TRBV12-4
DNA: TGTGCCAGCAAGGAGGCCGGGGAGCTGTTTTTT
CDR3: CASKEAGELFF

size: few
length: 15
D: TRBD2
J: TRBJ2-7
V: TRBV15
DNA: TGTGCCACCAGCAGAGATCTGGGGGGGACCTACGAGCAGTACTTC
CDR3: CATSRDLGGTYEQYF

size: -
length: 13
D: TRBD1
J: TRBJ1-5
V: TRBV6-1
DNA: TGTGCCAGCACAGGAGGGGGCAACCAGCCCCAGCATTTT
CDR3: CASTGGGNQPQHF

size: few
length: 13
D: -
J: TRBJ2-1
V: TRBV5-1
DNA: TGCGCCAGCACCACAGGGCTCTACAATGAGCAGTTCTTC
CDR3: CASTTGLYNEQFF

size: -
length: 16
D: TRBD2
J: TRBJ2-2
V: TRBV20-1
DNA: TGCAGTGCTAGAGTGTGGCAGCGGGGGAACACCGGGGAGCTGTTTTTT
CDR3: CSARVWQRGNTGELFF

size: -
length: 15
D: TRBD2
J: TRBJ2-3
V: TRBV7-9
DNA: TGTGCCAGCAGCCGTTGGGGGGGGGGCACAGATACGCAGTATTTT
CDR3: CASSRWGGGTDTQYF

size: -
length: 15
D: TRBD2
J: TRBJ2-5
V: TRBV5-1
DNA: TGCGCCAGCAGCTTGGGGGACTACCTGGGAGAGACCCAGTACTTC
CDR3: CASSLGDYLGETQYF

size: few
length: 14
D: TRBD2
J: TRBJ2-1
V: TRBV12-3/TRBV12-4
DNA: TGTGCCAGCACCACCGGGGGGGCCGTAGATGAGCAGTTCTTC
CDR3: CASTTGGAVDEQFF

size: few
length: 15
D: -
J: TRBJ1-1
V: TRBV12-3/TRBV12-4
DNA: TGTGCCAGCAGTTTTGAAGGGAAGGGCCGAACTGAAGCTTTCTTT
CDR3: CASSFEGKGRTEAFF

size: -
length: 16
D: -
J: TRBJ2-3
V: TRBV10-3
DNA: TGTGCCATCAGTGATCCCCCGAGGGGAGTAGGAGATACGCAGTATTTT
CDR3: CAISDPPRGVGDTQYF

size: -
length: 15
D: TRBD1
J: TRBJ1-6
V: TRBV7-9
DNA: TGTGCCAGCAGCCGAACAGGGGTGGGTAATTCACCCCTCCACTTT
CDR3: CASSRTGVGNSPLHF

size: few
length: 11
D: TRBD1
J: TRBJ2-1
V: TRBV10-2
DNA: TGCGCCAGCAGTCTCGGACAGGGACAATTCTTC
CDR3: CASSLGQGQFF

size: -
length: 15
D: TRBD1
J: TRBJ1-6
V: TRBV20-1
DNA: TGCAGTGCTTCCCCCGGGACAGGAGATAATTCACCCCTCCACTTT
CDR3: CSASPGTGDNSPLHF

size: few
length: 18
D: -
J: TRBJ2-3
V: TRBV4-2
DNA: TGTGCCAGCAGCCTCTCGGGGGCCCCCCTATCCCAAACAGATACGCAGTATTTT
CDR3: CASSLSGAPLSQTDTQYF

size: -
length: 14
D: TRBD2
J: TRBJ2-3
V: TRBV28
DNA: TGTGCCAGCGGGGCCGGGGGGGCCAAAGATACGCAGTATTTT
CDR3: CASGAGGAKDTQYF

size: -
length: 16
D: TRBD2
J: TRBJ2-2
V: TRBV7-2
DNA: TGTGCCAGCAGCGCCCGGGGGGGCCTAAGTACCGGGGAGCTGTTTTTT
CDR3: CASSARGGLSTGELFF